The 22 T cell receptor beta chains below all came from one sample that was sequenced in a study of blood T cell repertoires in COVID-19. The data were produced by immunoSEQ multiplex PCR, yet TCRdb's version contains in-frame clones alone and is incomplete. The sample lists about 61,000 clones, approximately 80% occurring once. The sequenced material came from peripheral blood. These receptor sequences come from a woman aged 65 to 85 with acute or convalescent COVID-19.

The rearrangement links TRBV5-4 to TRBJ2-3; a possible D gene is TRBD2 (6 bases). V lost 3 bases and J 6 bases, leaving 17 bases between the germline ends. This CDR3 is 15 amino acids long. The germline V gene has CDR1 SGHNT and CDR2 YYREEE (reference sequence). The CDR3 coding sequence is TGTGCCAGCAGCTCCCCGGGACTCGACCCCGATACGCAGTATTTT. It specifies CASSSPGLDPDTQYF.

CDR3 residues: CAISGLAGNNEQFF. DNA for the CDR3: TGTGCCATCAGTGGACTAGCGGGGAACAATGAGCAGTTCTTC. This chain connects TRBV10-3 to TRBJ2-1, with 11 positions matching TRBD2. Germline V lookup: CDR1 ENHRY, CDR2 SYGVKD. CDR3 length: 14 amino acids. Trimming cost V 4 bases and J 5 bases; bases outside gene matches: 1.

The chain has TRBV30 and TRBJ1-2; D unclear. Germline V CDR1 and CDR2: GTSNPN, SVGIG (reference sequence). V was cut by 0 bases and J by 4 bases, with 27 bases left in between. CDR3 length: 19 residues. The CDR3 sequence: CAWSVEIFLAGRARYGYTF. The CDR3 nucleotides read TGTGCCTGGAGTGTAGAAATTTTTTTGGCGGGGAGGGCTCGCTATGGCTACACCTTC.

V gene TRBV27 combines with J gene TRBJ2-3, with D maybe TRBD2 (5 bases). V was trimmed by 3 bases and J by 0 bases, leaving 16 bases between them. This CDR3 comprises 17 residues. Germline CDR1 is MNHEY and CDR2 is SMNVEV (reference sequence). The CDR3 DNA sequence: TGTGCCAGCAGTTTTAGTGGCGGAGGTGGTAGCACAGATACGCAGTATTTT. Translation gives CASSFSGGGGSTDTQYF.

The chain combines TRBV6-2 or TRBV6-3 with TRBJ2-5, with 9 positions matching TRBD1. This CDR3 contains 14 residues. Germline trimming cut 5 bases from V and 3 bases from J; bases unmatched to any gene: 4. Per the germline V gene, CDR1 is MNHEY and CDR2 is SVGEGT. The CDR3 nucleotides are TGTGCCAGCAGTAGGGGACAGGGAAAAGAGACCCAGTACTTC. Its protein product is CASSRGQGKETQYF.

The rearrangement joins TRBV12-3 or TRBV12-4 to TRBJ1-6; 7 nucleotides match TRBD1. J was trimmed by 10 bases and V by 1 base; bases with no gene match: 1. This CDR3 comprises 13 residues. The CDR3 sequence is CASSLGQGSPLHF. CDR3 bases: TGTGCCAGCAGTTTAGGACAGGGCTCACCCCTCCACTTT.

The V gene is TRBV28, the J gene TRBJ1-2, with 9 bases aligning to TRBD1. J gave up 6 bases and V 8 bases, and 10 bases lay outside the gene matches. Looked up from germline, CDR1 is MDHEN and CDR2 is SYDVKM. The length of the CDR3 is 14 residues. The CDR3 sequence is CASLYRDRANGYTF. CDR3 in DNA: TGTGCCAGCTTGTACCGGGACAGGGCAAATGGCTACACCTTC.

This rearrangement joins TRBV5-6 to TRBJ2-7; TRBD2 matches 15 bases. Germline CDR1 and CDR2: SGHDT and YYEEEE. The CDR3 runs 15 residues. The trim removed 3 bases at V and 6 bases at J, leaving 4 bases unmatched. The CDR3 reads CASSYGLAGGLEQYF. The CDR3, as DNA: TGTGCCAGCAGCTACGGACTAGCGGGGGGGCTCGAGCAGTACTTC.

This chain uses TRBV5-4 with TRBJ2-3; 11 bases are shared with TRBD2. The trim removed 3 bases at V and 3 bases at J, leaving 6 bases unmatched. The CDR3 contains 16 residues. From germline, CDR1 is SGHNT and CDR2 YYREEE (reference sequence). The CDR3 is CASSSLAGGRTDTQYF. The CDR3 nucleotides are TGTGCCAGCAGCTCATTAGCGGGGGGGCGGACAGATACGCAGTATTTT.

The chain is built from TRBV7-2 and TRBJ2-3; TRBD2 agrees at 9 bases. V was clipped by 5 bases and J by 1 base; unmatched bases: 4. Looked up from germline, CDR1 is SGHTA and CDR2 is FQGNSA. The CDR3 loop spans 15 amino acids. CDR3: CASSPASGGTDTQYF. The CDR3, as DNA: TGTGCCAGCAGCCCAGCTAGCGGGGGCACAGATACGCAGTATTTT.

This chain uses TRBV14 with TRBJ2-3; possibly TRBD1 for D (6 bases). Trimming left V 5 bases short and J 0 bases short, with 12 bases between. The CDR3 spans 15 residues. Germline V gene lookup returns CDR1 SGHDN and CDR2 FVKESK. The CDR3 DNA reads TGTGCCAGCAGCGATGGGGGCTTTAGCACAGATACGCAGTATTTT. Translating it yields CASSDGGFSTDTQYF.

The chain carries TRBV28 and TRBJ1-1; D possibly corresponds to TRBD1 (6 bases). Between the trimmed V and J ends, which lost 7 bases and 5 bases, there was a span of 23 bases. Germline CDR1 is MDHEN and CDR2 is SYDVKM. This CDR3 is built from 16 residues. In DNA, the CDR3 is TGTGCCAGCACCTCGACCCAGGGGAAGAGGGGTACTGAAGCTTTCTTT. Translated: CASTSTQGKRGTEAFF.

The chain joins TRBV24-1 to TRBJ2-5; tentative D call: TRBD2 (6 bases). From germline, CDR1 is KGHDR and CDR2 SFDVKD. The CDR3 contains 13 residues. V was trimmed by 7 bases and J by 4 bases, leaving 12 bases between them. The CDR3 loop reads CATSGGSRETQYF. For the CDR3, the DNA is TGTGCCACCAGCGGGGGTTCGAGAGAGACCCAGTACTTC.

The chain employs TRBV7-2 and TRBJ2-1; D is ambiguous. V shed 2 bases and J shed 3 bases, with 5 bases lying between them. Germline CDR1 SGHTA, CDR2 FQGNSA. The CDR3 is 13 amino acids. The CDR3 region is CASSLPHYNEQFF. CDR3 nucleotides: TGTGCCAGCAGCTTACCCCACTACAATGAGCAGTTCTTC.

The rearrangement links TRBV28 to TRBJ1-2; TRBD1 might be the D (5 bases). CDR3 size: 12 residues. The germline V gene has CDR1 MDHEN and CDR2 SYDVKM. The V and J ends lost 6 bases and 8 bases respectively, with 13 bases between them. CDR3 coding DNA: TGTGCCAGCAGCACTTCAGGGCCCGGCTACACCTTC. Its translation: CASSTSGPGYTF.

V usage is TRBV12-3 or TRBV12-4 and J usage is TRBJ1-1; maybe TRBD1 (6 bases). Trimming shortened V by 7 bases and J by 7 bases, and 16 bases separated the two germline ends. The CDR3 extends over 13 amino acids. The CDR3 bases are TGTGCCAGCACCCGGACAGACAGACGTGAAGCTTTCTTT. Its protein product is CASTRTDRREAFF.

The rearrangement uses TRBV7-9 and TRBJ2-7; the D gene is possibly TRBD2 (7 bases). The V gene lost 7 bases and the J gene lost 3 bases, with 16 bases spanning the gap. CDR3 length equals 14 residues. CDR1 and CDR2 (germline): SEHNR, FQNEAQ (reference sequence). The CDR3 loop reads CASTSAGAVYEQYF. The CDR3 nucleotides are TGTGCCAGCACCAGTGCGGGGGCCGTCTACGAGCAGTACTTC.

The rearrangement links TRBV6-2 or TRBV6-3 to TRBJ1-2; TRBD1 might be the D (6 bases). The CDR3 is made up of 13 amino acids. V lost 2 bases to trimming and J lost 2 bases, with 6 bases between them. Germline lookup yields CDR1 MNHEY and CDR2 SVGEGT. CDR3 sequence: CASSYGGNYGYTF. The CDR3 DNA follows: TGTGCCAGCAGTTACGGGGGCAACTATGGCTACACCTTC.

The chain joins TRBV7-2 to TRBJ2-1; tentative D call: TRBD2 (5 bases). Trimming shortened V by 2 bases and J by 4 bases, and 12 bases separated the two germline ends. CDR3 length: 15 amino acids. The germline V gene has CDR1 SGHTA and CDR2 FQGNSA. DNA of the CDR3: TGTGCCAGCAGCTTATCTCGGGGTGGATACAATGAGCAGTTCTTC. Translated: CASSLSRGGYNEQFF.

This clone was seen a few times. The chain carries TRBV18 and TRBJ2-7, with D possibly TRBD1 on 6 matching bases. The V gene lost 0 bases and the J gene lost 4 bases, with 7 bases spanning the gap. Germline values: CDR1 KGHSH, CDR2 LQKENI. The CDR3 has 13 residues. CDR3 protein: CASSPPDSYEQYF. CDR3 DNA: TGTGCCAGCTCACCACCGGACAGTTACGAGCAGTACTTC.

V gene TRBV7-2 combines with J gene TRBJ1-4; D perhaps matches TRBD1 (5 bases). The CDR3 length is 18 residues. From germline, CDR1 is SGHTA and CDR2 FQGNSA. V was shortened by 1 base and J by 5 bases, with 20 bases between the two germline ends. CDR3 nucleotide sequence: TGTGCCAGCAGCTTAGTTGGGGCAGGACGCCTACCCAATGAAAAACTGTTTTTT. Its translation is CASSLVGAGRLPNEKLFF.

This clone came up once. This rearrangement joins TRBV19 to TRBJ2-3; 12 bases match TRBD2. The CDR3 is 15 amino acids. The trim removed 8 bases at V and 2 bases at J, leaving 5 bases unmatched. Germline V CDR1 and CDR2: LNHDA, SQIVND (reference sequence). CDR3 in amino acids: CASRRLAGDTDTQYF. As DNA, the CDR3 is TGTGCCAGTCGACGACTAGCGGGGGACACAGATACGCAGTATTTT.